A selection of T cell receptor beta chains follows, all from one sample in a study of blood T cell repertoires in COVID-19. This table comes from immunoSEQ multiplex PCR, and its TCRdb copy is limited to in-frame clones, with some not included. Among 40,000 to 50,000 clones, about 83% were seen once, and the ten largest hold roughly 40%. The source material was peripheral blood. All receptors come from a woman of 80 years or more with acute or convalescent COVID-19. Both conserved end residues are part of each CDR3. The order of the fields is D gene, J gene, clone size, V gene, CDR3 DNA, CDR3 protein. The D gene is left open where the match is weak. Only some rows state a clone size, as once, few, many or a class for expanded clones.

>-|TRBJ1-5|-|TRBV5-8
TGTGCCAGCAGCTTGGAATTCCCGTCCAATCAGCCCCAGCATTTT
CASSLEFPSNQPQHF
>-|TRBJ2-3|-|TRBV7-8
TGTGCCAGCAGCTTAAGGGCGGGGTACACAGATACGCAGTATTTT
CASSLRAGYTDTQYF
>TRBD2|TRBJ2-5|-|TRBV6-5
TGTGCCAGCAGCTCCCTGCGGGGGGGCCGAGAGACCCAGTACTTC
CASSSLRGGRETQYF
>-|TRBJ1-1|once|TRBV19
TGTGCCAGTAGTATAGTTGGGGCGGCTGAAGCTTTCTTT
CASSIVGAAEAFF
>-|TRBJ1-4|-|TRBV27
TGTGCCAGCAGTTTATGGGGCAATGAAAAACTGTTTTTT
CASSLWGNEKLFF
>TRBD1|TRBJ1-1|-|TRBV5-5
TGTGCCAGCATCCTGGACAGGGCCTACACTGAAGCTTTCTTT
CASILDRAYTEAFF
>-|TRBJ1-3|once|TRBV6-5
TGTGCCAGCAGCCCGAGGTGGGTCTCTGGAAACACCATATATTTT
CASSPRWVSGNTIYF
>-|TRBJ1-2|-|TRBV7-8
TGTGCCAGCAGCGCCACCCAGGCCTATGGCTACACCTTC
CASSATQAYGYTF
>-|TRBJ2-3|-|TRBV19
TGTGCCAGTACAGCCCGGGGGGCTAGCACAGATACGCAGTATTTT
CASTARGASTDTQYF
>-|TRBJ2-1|once|TRBV2
TGTGCCAGCAGTGTAAACTACAATGAGCAGTTCTTC
CASSVNYNEQFF
>-|TRBJ2-6|-|TRBV6-1
TGTGCCAGCAGTGTACCAGGGGAGTTAGCGGGGGCCAACGTCCTGACTTTC
CASSVPGELAGANVLTF
>TRBD1|TRBJ1-6|-|TRBV19
TGTGCCAGTAGTGGACAGGGGGCCATGGAGTCACCCCTCCACTTT
CASSGQGAMESPLHF
>TRBD1|TRBJ1-6|few|TRBV7-9
TGTGCCAGCAGAAAAACAGGGGGCTCCTATAATTCACCCCTCCACTTT
CASRKTGGSYNSPLHF
>-|TRBJ1-1|-|TRBV4-2
TGTGCCAGCAGCCAAGTCTCTCGCGGGGACACTGAAGCTTTCTTT
CASSQVSRGDTEAFF
>TRBD1|TRBJ1-1|-|TRBV6-2/TRBV6-3
TGTGCCAGCAGTTTACAGGGGGCGTACACTGAAGCTTTCTTT
CASSLQGAYTEAFF
>-|TRBJ1-1|-|TRBV5-1
TGCGCCAGCAGCTTGGCGACAGCGAACACTGAAGCTTTCTTT
CASSLATANTEAFF
>TRBD1|TRBJ1-2|-|TRBV2
TGTGCCAGCAGTCTGGGACAGGGGGCTAGTAACTATGGCTACACCTTC
CASSLGQGASNYGYTF
>-|TRBJ1-4|-|TRBV5-1
TGCGCCAGCAGGTCAGGTTTCAATGAAAAACTGTTTTTT
CASRSGFNEKLFF
>-|TRBJ2-6|once|TRBV9
TGTGCCAGCAGCGTAGCTACCTTTTCTGGGGCCAACGTCCTGACTTTC
CASSVATFSGANVLTF
>TRBD1|TRBJ1-1|-|TRBV19
TGTGCCAGTAGTCAGACAGGGGGTAACACTGAAGCTTTCTTT
CASSQTGGNTEAFF
>-|TRBJ1-4|-|TRBV28
TGTGCCAGCAGCACCCCGAGGGTGGCGGAAAAACTGTTTTTT
CASSTPRVAEKLFF
>-|TRBJ1-5|-|TRBV18
TGTGCCAGCTCAGCAGACAGTCACAATCAGCCCCAGCATTTT
CASSADSHNQPQHF
>TRBD1|TRBJ2-7|-|TRBV7-2
TGTGCCAGCAGCCCCGGGACAGTCGCCTACGAGCAGTACTTC
CASSPGTVAYEQYF
>TRBD1|TRBJ1-4|few|TRBV5-5
TGTGCCAGCAGCTTGGAGGGGGCGGTAGGAAAACTGTTTTTT
CASSLEGAVGKLFF
>TRBD1|TRBJ2-5|-|TRBV7-2
TGTGCCAGCAGCGGCGCTGGGACAGGGGAATTAAAGGGGGAGACCCAGTACTTC
CASSGAGTGELKGETQYF
>-|TRBJ1-6|-|TRBV3-1/TRBV3-2
TGTGCCAGCAGCCAATGGCAGGGAAGTTCACCCCTCCACTTT
CASSQWQGSSPLHF
>-|TRBJ2-7|-|TRBV18
TGTGCCAGCTCACCCCGAGGAGTCTCCTACGAGCAGTACTTC
CASSPRGVSYEQYF
>TRBD1|TRBJ1-6|-|TRBV19
TGTGCCAGTACCGACAGGGGAAATAATTCACCCCTCCACTTT
CASTDRGNNSPLHF
>TRBD1|TRBJ1-5|-|TRBV28
TGTGCCAGCACCGCGGACAGGGAAGGTCCGCCTCAGCATCAGCCCCAGCATTTT
CASTADREGPPQHQPQHF
>-|TRBJ2-3|once|TRBV24-1
TGTGCCACCAGTGATCCCTCGAGGACAGATACGCAGTATTTT
CATSDPSRTDTQYF
>-|TRBJ2-7|few|TRBV12-3/TRBV12-4
TGTGCCAGCTCCCACAGGTACGAGCAGTACTTC
CASSHRYEQYF
>-|TRBJ2-7|-|TRBV6-5
TGTGCCAGCTACCCCCAGGGTCGGTCCCCTTACGAGCAGTACTTC
CASYPQGRSPYEQYF
>TRBD1|TRBJ1-5|-|TRBV30
TGTGCCTGGAGTGGGACAGGGGGAAAAGATCAGCCCCAGCATTTT
CAWSGTGGKDQPQHF
>-|TRBJ2-3|-|TRBV7-2
TGTGCCAGCAGCTTAGCCCCCCACGGAGGCACAGATACGCAGTATTTT
CASSLAPHGGTDTQYF
>-|TRBJ2-3|-|TRBV5-4
TGTGCCAGCAGCGGGCTAGCTTCAGATACGCAGTATTTT
CASSGLASDTQYF
>-|TRBJ1-5|-|TRBV19
TGTGCCAGTGCCCCCCCGGAGGGGAATAGCAATCAGCCCCAGCATTTT
CASAPPEGNSNQPQHF
>TRBD1|TRBJ1-3|-|TRBV11-2
TGTGCCAACCAAAGTAACAGGGGGAATGGAAACACCATATATTTT
CANQSNRGNGNTIYF